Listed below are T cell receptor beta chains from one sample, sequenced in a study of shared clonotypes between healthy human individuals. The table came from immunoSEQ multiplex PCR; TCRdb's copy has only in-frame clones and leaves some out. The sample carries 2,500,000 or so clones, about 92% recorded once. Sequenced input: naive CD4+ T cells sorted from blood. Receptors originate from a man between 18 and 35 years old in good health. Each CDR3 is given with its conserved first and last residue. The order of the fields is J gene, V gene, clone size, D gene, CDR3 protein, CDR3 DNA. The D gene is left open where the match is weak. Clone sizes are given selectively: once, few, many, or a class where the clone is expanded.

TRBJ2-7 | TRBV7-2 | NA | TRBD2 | CASSLGTSRSYEQYF | TGTGCCAGCAGCCTCGGGACTAGCAGATCCTACGAGCAGTACTTC
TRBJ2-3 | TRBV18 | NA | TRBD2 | CASSPTGLAGGYTDTQYF | TGTGCCAGCTCACCGACCGGACTAGCGGGAGGGTACACAGATACGCAGTATTTT
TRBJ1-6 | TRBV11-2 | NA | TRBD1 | CASSRIAGTGVNSPLHF | TGTGCCAGCAGCCGTATCGCCGGGACAGGGGTTAATTCACCCCTCCACTTT
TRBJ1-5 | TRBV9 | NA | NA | CASSPEGRNDQPQHF | TGTGCCAGCAGCCCCGAGGGACGGAACGATCAGCCCCAGCATTTT
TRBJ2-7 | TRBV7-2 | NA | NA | CASSFRGRGNGYEQYF | TGTGCCAGCAGCTTTAGGGGGAGGGGTAATGGGTACGAGCAGTACTTC
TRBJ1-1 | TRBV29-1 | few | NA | CSLDRNTEAFF | TGCAGCTTGGACAGGAACACTGAAGCTTTCTTT
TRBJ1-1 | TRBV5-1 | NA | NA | CASSLSASYQDTEAFF | TGCGCCAGCAGCTTGTCGGCCTCCTATCAGGACACTGAAGCTTTCTTT
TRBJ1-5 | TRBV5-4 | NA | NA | CASSLAGRGQPQHF | TGTGCCAGCAGCTTGGCCGGGAGGGGCCAGCCCCAGCATTTT
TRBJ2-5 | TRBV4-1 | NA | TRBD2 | CASSQDNGLAGGVETQYF | TGCGCCAGCAGCCAAGATAATGGACTAGCGGGGGGGGTAGAGACCCAGTACTTC
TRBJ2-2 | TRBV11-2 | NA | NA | CASSFGPLTGELFF | TGTGCCAGCAGCTTCGGGCCGCTCACCGGGGAGCTGTTTTTT
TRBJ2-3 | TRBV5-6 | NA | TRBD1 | CASSPPSDRAKDTQYF | TGTGCCAGCAGCCCCCCGTCGGACAGGGCAAAAGATACGCAGTATTTT
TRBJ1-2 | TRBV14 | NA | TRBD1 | CASRGDRAPYGYTF | TGTGCCAGCAGGGGGGACAGGGCCCCTTATGGCTACACCTTC
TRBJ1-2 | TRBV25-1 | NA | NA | CASSGGGVSYGYTF | TGTGCCAGCAGTGGGGGGGGAGTCAGTTATGGCTACACCTTC
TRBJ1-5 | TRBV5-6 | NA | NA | CASSSLQGTNQPQHF | TGTGCCAGCAGCTCCCTCCAGGGGACCAATCAGCCCCAGCATTTT
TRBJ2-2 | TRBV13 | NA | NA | CASLRVGTAGELFF | TGTGCCAGCCTTCGGGTGGGAACCGCCGGGGAGCTGTTTTTT
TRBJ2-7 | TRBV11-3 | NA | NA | CASSLGPPEAYEQYF | TGTGCCAGCAGCTTAGGTCCTCCAGAGGCCTACGAGCAGTACTTC
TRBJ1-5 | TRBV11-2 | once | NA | CASSLEGGVQPQHF | TGTGCCAGCAGCTTGGAAGGTGGGGTTCAGCCCCAGCATTTT